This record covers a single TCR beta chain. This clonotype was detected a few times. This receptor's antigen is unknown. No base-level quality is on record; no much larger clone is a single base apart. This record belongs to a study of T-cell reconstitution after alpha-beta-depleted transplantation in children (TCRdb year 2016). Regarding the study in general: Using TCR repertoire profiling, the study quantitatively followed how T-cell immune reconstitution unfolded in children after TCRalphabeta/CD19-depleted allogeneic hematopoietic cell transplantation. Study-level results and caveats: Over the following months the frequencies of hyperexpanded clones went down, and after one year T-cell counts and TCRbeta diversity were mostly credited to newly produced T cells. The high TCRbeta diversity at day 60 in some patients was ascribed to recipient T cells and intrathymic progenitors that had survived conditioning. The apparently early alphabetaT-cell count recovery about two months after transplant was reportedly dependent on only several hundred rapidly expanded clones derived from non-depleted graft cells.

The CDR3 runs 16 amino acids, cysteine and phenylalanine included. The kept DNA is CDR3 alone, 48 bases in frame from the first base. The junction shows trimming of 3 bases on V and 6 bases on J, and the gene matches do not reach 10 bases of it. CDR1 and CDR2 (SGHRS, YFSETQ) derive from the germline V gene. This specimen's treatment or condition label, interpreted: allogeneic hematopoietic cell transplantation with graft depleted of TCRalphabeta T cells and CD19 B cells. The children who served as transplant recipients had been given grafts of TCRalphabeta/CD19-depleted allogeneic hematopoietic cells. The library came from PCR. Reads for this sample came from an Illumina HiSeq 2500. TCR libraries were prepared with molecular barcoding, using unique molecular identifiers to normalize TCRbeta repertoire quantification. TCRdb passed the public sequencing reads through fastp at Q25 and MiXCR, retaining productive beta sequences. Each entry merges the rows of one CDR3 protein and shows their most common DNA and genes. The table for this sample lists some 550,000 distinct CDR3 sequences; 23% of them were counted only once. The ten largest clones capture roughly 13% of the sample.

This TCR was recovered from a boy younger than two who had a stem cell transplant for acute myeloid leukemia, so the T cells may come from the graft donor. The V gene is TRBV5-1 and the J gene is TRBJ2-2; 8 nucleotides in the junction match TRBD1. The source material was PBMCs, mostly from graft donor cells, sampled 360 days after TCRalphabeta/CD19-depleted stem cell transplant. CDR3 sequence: CASSSPQGADSGELFF. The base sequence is TGCGCCAGCAGCTCCCCCCAGGGGGCCGATTCCGGGGAGCTGTTTTTT.